The T cell receptor (beta chain) under discussion was sequenced for a study of cytomegalovirus exposure and HLA in healthy donors. This CDR3 spans 17 amino acids. V was clipped by 2 bases and J by 3 bases; unmatched bases: 15. CDR1 and CDR2 from the germline V gene are GTSNPN and SVGIG (reference sequence). This PCR relied on a set of 60 Vbeta primers and 13 Jbeta primers. The assay was immunoSEQ multiplex PCR, and TCRdb's table has in-frame clones only and misses some. The sample includes about 130,000 clones, more than 9% seen only once; the top ten take approximately 4.4%. Findings and limits, study-wide: Among the CMV-associated chains, a few were confirmed in vitro as specific for CMV antigens.

Note on this clone: The antigen is not known.

The V call is TRBV30, the J call TRBJ1-2; 7 positions match TRBD1. The specimen sequenced was PBMCs. The clonotype was recovered from a woman younger than 35 in good health and CMV-seropositive. The CDR3 is CAWSPGTALYPHYGYTF. As DNA, the CDR3 is TGTGCCTGGAGTCCCGGGACAGCCTTGTACCCCCACTATGGCTACACCTTC.